One sample yielded the 32 T cell receptor beta chains listed below, sequenced in a study of T cell responses to AZD1222 COVID-19 vaccine. The method was immunoSEQ multiplex PCR; TCRdb's version includes in-frame clones alone and lacks a portion of them. The sample shows fewer than 30,000 clones, roughly 93% of them seen only once. Sequenced here: peripheral blood, sampled on day 0 of AZD1222 vaccination. These TCRs come from an adult in good health.

The chain joins TRBV27 to TRBJ2-7; D perhaps matches TRBD2 (6 bases). The V end was cut by 6 bases, the J end by 3 bases, with 18 bases between. CDR1 is MNHEY and CDR2 is SMNVEV in the germline V gene (reference sequence). This CDR3 contains 15 residues. CDR3 sequence reads: CASSRDASAIYEQYF. The CDR3 DNA reads TGTGCCAGCAGCCGGGATGCTAGCGCTATCTACGAGCAGTACTTC.

The V and J genes are TRBV28 and TRBJ2-7, with 12 bases lining up with TRBD1. The CDR3 covers 15 residues. The junction had 10 bases not matched to a gene; V was cut back by 7 bases and J by 6 bases. Germline V gene data show CDR1 as MDHEN and CDR2 as SYDVKM. The CDR3 reads CASTTPGTGGREQYF. The CDR3 coding sequence is TGTGCCAGCACCACCCCCGGGACAGGGGGCCGCGAGCAGTACTTC.

The V and J genes are TRBV11-2 and TRBJ2-5; maybe TRBD2 (6 bases). The CDR3 is 15 amino acids. CDR1 is SGHAT and CDR2 is FQNNGV in the germline V gene. V was clipped by 1 base and J by 4 bases, with 13 bases between them. The CDR3 here is CASSLGIGSRETQYF. CDR3 nucleotides: TGTGCCAGCAGCTTAGGGATCGGGAGCAGAGAGACCCAGTACTTC.

V gene TRBV30 combines with J gene TRBJ1-1; perhaps TRBD1 as D (5 bases). V was shortened by 0 bases and J by 6 bases, with 17 bases between the two germline ends. CDR1 and CDR2 from the germline V gene are GTSNPN and SVGIG (reference sequence). The CDR3 length is 15 residues. The CDR3 DNA is TGTGCCTGGAGTGTACCCTGGGACCGCGGACCTGAAGCTTTCTTT. The encoded protein is CAWSVPWDRGPEAFF.

This chain uses TRBV5-1 with TRBJ2-7; D perhaps matches TRBD2 (6 bases). The V end lost 0 bases, the J end lost 2 bases, and 12 bases lay between the germline ends. The CDR3 totals 15 residues. Per the germline V gene, CDR1 is SGHRS and CDR2 is YFSETQ. CDR3 amino acids: CASSLEEGPTYEQYF. The CDR3 nucleotides read TGCGCCAGCAGCTTGGAGGAGGGCCCCACCTACGAGCAGTACTTC.

The gene calls are TRBV7-2 and TRBJ2-7, with D maybe TRBD2 (6 bases). Trimming took off 5 bases at V and 6 bases at J, with 20 bases between the two ends. Per the germline V gene, CDR1 is SGHTA and CDR2 is FQGNSA. This CDR3 is 15 amino acids long. CDR3 residues: CASSLPPGLPSEQYF. The CDR3 nucleotides are TGTGCCAGCAGCCTTCCTCCGGGACTCCCCTCCGAGCAGTACTTC.

Here the CDR3 DNA reads TGTGCCAGCAGTTACATCCGGGAGACAGAGACCCAGTACTTC. This translates into CASSYIRETETQYF. This chain uses TRBV6-5 with TRBJ2-5; D possibly corresponds to TRBD2 (6 bases). Trimming left V 2 bases short and J 4 bases short, with 11 bases between. CDR1 and CDR2 (germline): MNHEY, SVGAGI. CDR3 length: 14 amino acids.

This sequence joins TRBV4-1 and TRBJ2-1, with D tentatively TRBD2 (7 bases). The CDR3 is 16 amino acids. V dropped 4 bases and J dropped 7 bases, with 20 bases sitting between them. Per germline, CDR1 MGHRA and CDR2 YSYEKL. CDR3 nucleotide sequence: TGCGCCAGCAGCCCCATGAGGGGGGGCCTTATGAATGAGCAGTTCTTC. Translation gives CASSPMRGGLMNEQFF.

The gene calls are TRBV12-3 or TRBV12-4 and TRBJ1-5; tentative D call: TRBD1 (6 bases). Trimming removed 5 bases from V and 7 bases from J, with 12 bases in between. The CDR3 is made up of 13 amino acids. CDR3 coding DNA: TGTGCCAGCAGTAACCAGGGGACCCAGCCCCAGCATTTT. Protein product: CASSNQGTQPQHF.

The CDR3 DNA is TGCGCCAGCAGCCCGGTGGGGTACAGGGGCACCGGGGAGCTGTTTTTT. This codes for CASSPVGYRGTGELFF. The chain uses TRBV5-1 and TRBJ2-2; 7 bases line up with TRBD1. The CDR3 loop spans 16 amino acids. CDR1 is SGHRS, CDR2 YFSETQ, per germline. J gave up 4 bases and V 4 bases, and 10 bases lay outside the gene matches.

The V call is TRBV19, the J call TRBJ1-5; D remains unclear. Germline-derived CDR1 and CDR2 are LNHDA and SQIVND (reference sequence). This CDR3 is 15 amino acids long. Trimming left V 7 bases short and J 1 base short, with 14 bases between. The CDR3 DNA sequence: TGTGCCAGTACTTCCCAGATTTCGAGCAATCAGCCCCAGCATTTT. Protein sequence: CASTSQISSNQPQHF.

V usage is TRBV4-3 and J usage is TRBJ2-7, with D possibly being TRBD1 (6 bases). Trimming left V 4 bases short and J 2 bases short, with 18 bases between. Germline assignment: CDR1 LGHNA and CDR2 YSLEER. CDR3 size: 16 residues. The CDR3 sequence: CASSPSDGAGAYEQYF. The DNA of the CDR3 is TGCGCCAGCAGCCCGTCGGACGGAGCAGGGGCCTACGAGCAGTACTTC.

CDR3 nucleotide sequence: TGTGCCAGCAGTATTACTAGCGGGGGGACAGATACGCAGTATTTT. This sequence encodes CASSITSGGTDTQYF. The chain links TRBV6-4 to TRBJ2-3; 12 bases are shared with TRBD2. Trimming took 5 bases from V and 3 from J; bases not matched to a gene: 3. The CDR3 has 15 residues. CDR1 is MRHNA, CDR2 SNTAGT, per germline.

A note on this clone: The sample holds other DNA sequences that translate to the same CDR3. This chain joins TRBV12-3 or TRBV12-4 and TRBJ1-3; D is ambiguous. Trimming cost V 5 bases and J 0 bases, with 2 bases left between them. This CDR3 has 12 residues. The CDR3 nucleotides read TGTGCCAGCAGTCTCTCTGGAAACACCATATATTTT. It yields the protein CASSLSGNTIYF.

This chain joins TRBV19 and TRBJ1-5; 7 bases are shared with TRBD1. The V gene's germline CDR1 is LNHDA and CDR2 SQIVND (reference sequence). Trimming took 8 bases from V and 0 from J; bases not matched to a gene: 25. The CDR3 runs to 21 residues. The CDR3 loop reads CASRPSTYRGEFLYSNQPQHF. The CDR3 DNA reads TGTGCCAGTCGCCCTTCCACCTACAGGGGCGAATTCCTTTATAGCAATCAGCCCCAGCATTTT.

This chain uses TRBV6-1 with TRBJ1-3; D is ambiguous. The CDR3 has 15 amino acids. Germline V gene sequence: CDR1 MNHNS, CDR2 SASEGT. V lost 0 bases and J 4 bases, leaving 10 bases between the germline ends. The CDR3 protein is CASSEALVLGNTIYF. The CDR3 DNA sequence: TGTGCCAGCAGTGAAGCTCTCGTCCTGGGAAACACCATATATTTT.

J is TRBJ2-3 and V is TRBV7-9; D not resolved. The CDR3 has 12 amino acids. Germline assignment: CDR1 SEHNR and CDR2 FQNEAQ (reference sequence). V was clipped by 5 bases and J by 0 bases, with 3 bases between them. CDR3 DNA sequence: TGTGCCAGCAGCATGAGCACAGATACGCAGTATTTT. This sequence encodes CASSMSTDTQYF.

V is TRBV14 and J is TRBJ1-2; D not resolved. With 0 bases removed from V and 2 bases from J, the gap between germline ends came to 7 bases. Germline CDR1 SGHDN, CDR2 FVKESK. The CDR3 consists of 14 residues. CDR3 coding DNA: TGTGCCAGCAGCCAAGACTACCGGAACTATGGCTACACCTTC. This translates into CASSQDYRNYGYTF.

This chain connects TRBV11-2 to TRBJ2-5; D is unclear. CDR3 length equals 14 residues. The V gene lost 5 bases and the J gene lost 7 bases, with 17 bases spanning the gap. Germline values: CDR1 SGHAT, CDR2 FQNNGV. CDR3 nucleotides: TGTGCCAGCAGCCTCCTGGGGATAAAAGGGACCCAGTACTTC. Translating it yields CASSLLGIKGTQYF. Based on the CDR3 plus reference TRBV11-2 and TRBJ2-5, the full variable domain is EAGVAQSPRYKIIEKRQSVAFWCNPISGHATLYWYQQILGQGPKLLIQFQNNGVVDDSQLPKDRFSAERLKGVDSTLKIQPAKLEDSAVYLCASSLLGIKGTQYFGPGTRLLVL.

This rearrangement joins TRBV15 to TRBJ2-7; tentative D call: TRBD2 (6 bases). V was pared by 3 bases and J by 6 bases, with 15 bases between. The CDR3 has 14 residues. The germline CDR1 and CDR2 sequences are LNHNV and YYDKDF (reference sequence). CDR3 bases: TGTGCCACCAGCAGGGGAGGTGAAGCGATCGAGCAGTACTTC. It encodes CATSRGGEAIEQYF.

This chain uses TRBV28 with TRBJ1-5, with D unclear. Germline V CDR1 and CDR2: MDHEN, SYDVKM. Trimming took off 2 bases at V and 11 bases at J, with 10 bases between the two ends. The CDR3 has 12 amino acids. The DNA for the CDR3 is TGTGCCAGCAGTTTAGGGCCCCGGGCCCAGCATTTT. The encoded protein is CASSLGPRAQHF.

J is TRBJ2-3 and V is TRBV30; D remains ambiguous. V dropped 4 bases and J dropped 1 base, with 12 bases sitting between them. The CDR3 sequence is 14 residues long. Looked up from germline, CDR1 is GTSNPN and CDR2 is SVGIG (reference sequence). CDR3 DNA: TGTGCCTGGAAGGACGGATACCGCACAGATACGCAGTATTTT. Residues: CAWKDGYRTDTQYF. The full variable domain, completed using reference TRBV30 and TRBJ2-3, is SQTIHQWPATLVQPVGSPLSLECTVEGTSNPNLYWYRQAAGRGLQLLFYSVGIGQISSEVPQNLSASRPQDRQFILSSKKLLLSDSGFYLCAWKDGYRTDTQYFGPGTRLTVL.

CDR3 loop: CASGSPVTGRGSPLHF. The CDR3 DNA reads TGTGCTAGTGGTTCCCCCGTGACAGGCCGGGGTTCACCCCTCCACTTT. The chain is built from TRBV12-5 and TRBJ1-6, with D possibly matching TRBD1 (6 bases). The ends were cut back, 4 bases at V and 9 bases at J, with 19 bases in the middle. Germline values: CDR1 LGHNT, CDR2 FRNRAP. The CDR3 totals 16 residues.

Worth noting for this clone: Mismatch with germline at one junction end may stem from a read error. The chain joins TRBV7-2 to TRBJ2-2, with TRBD2 identical over 9 bases. The CDR3 is made up of 15 amino acids. CDR1 and CDR2 from the germline V gene are SGHTA and FQGNSA. The CDR3 here is CASSVAGVGTGELFF. Here the CDR3 DNA reads TGTGCCAGCAGCGTAGCGGGAGTAGGAACCGGGGAGCTGTTTTTT.

This sequence joins TRBV10-3 and TRBJ1-5; tentatively, D is TRBD1 (5 bases). The length of the CDR3 is 13 residues. CDR1 is ENHRY and CDR2 is SYGVKD in the germline V gene. V lost 6 bases to trimming and J lost 5 bases, with 11 bases between them. In DNA, the CDR3 is TGTGCCATCAGCCTGGGGGGGGATCAGCCCCAGCATTTT. Its protein is CAISLGGDQPQHF.

This clone was found once. This chain joins TRBV6-1 and TRBJ2-1; D may be TRBD1 or TRBD2 (5 bases each). V lost 3 bases and J lost 10, with 16 bases in between. The germline gives CDR1 MNHNS, CDR2 SASEGT. The CDR3 sequence is 14 residues long. Here the CDR3 reads CASSDMVGGDEQFF. CDR3 nucleotides: TGTGCCAGCAGTGATATGGTCGGTGGGGACGAGCAGTTCTTC.

The chain couples TRBV7-2 to TRBJ2-1; D not resolved. Per germline, CDR1 SGHTA and CDR2 FQGNSA. V shed 6 bases and J shed 0 bases, with 9 bases lying between them. This CDR3 comprises 14 residues. The CDR3, as DNA: TGTGCCAGCAGGGGTCGGAGCTCCTACAATGAGCAGTTCTTC. Translation gives CASRGRSSYNEQFF.

The chain carries TRBV21-1 and TRBJ1-5. TRBV21-1 is marked as a pseudogene. The CDR3 sequence is 12 residues long. CDR3 sequence reads: CASREGNQPQHF. The CDR3, as DNA: TGTGCCAGCAGAGAAGGTAATCAGCCCCAGCATTTT.

The chain has TRBV7-2 and TRBJ2-5; D is possibly TRBD1 or TRBD2 (6 bases each). The CDR3 extends over 14 amino acids. V was shortened by 1 base and J by 4 bases, with 10 bases between the two germline ends. Germline V gene lookup returns CDR1 SGHTA and CDR2 FQGNSA. The CDR3 loop reads CASSLVRGRETQYF. The CDR3, as DNA: TGTGCCAGCAGCTTAGTCCGGGGGCGAGAGACCCAGTACTTC.

The V call is TRBV7-2, the J call TRBJ2-1, with 7 nucleotides matching TRBD1. The ends lost 2 bases at V and 6 bases at J; junction bases unmatched: 4. The CDR3 sequence is 14 residues long. Germline V gene lookup returns CDR1 SGHTA and CDR2 FQGNSA. The CDR3 region is CASSLRGGPNEQFF. The CDR3 DNA reads as TGTGCCAGCAGCTTACGAGGGGGCCCCAATGAGCAGTTCTTC.

The V and J genes are TRBV10-1 and TRBJ1-1; D unresolved. This CDR3 is 12 amino acids long. Germline CDR1 WNHNN, CDR2 SYGVQD (reference sequence). Trimming pared 0 bases from V and 10 bases from J, leaving 9 bases between. The CDR3 protein is CASSESQQLAFF. The CDR3 DNA follows: TGCGCCAGCAGTGAGTCGCAACAGTTAGCTTTCTTT.

This clone is a singleton in its sample. CDR3 protein: CASSFPGGRVTDTQYF. The CDR3 nucleotides are TGCGCCAGCAGCTTCCCCGGGGGGCGGGTCACAGATACGCAGTATTTT. The chain employs TRBV5-1 and TRBJ2-3, with a weak D call TRBD2 (7 bases). The length of the CDR3 is 16 residues. The germline CDR1 and CDR2 sequences are SGHRS and YFSETQ. V shed 2 bases and J shed 2 bases, with 15 bases lying between them.